Listed below are T cell receptor beta chains from one sample, sequenced in a study of CD8 T cells in Susac syndrome. TCRdb fed the immunoSEQ multiplex PCR reads into MiXCR, producing one record per CDR3 protein. The sample holds about 430,000 distinct CDR3 sequences; roughly 85% are singletons and the top ten take under 0.15%. Material: CD8+ T cells from PBMCs. These TCRs come from a human donor with multiple sclerosis. Both conserved end residues are part of each CDR3. The D gene is left open where the match is weak. Clone size, where shown, is once, few, many, or a class for clones that have expanded.

v_call	d_call	clone_size	j_call	cdr3_aa	cdr3_nt
TRBV14	NA	NA	TRBJ2-7	CASSQWAGQIYEQYF	TGTGCCAGCAGCCAATGGGCCGGACAGATCTACGAGCAGTACTTC
TRBV20-1	NA	NA	TRBJ2-7	CSAETVDSSYEQYF	TGCAGTGCTGAGACCGTGGACAGTTCCTACGAGCAGTACTTC
TRBV27	NA	once	TRBJ2-5	CASSLRGTVPWETQYF	TGTGCCAGCAGTTTACGGGGGACAGTTCCTTGGGAGACCCAGTACTTC
TRBV6-5	NA	NA	TRBJ2-3	CASSLAESSTDTQYF	TGTGCCAGCAGTTTAGCAGAATCTAGCACAGATACGCAGTATTTT
TRBV4-1	NA	NA	TRBJ1-2	CASSQAGFGKDGYTF	TGCGCCAGCAGCCAAGCCGGTTTCGGGAAGGATGGCTACACCTTC
TRBV28	NA	NA	TRBJ2-7	CASSLPDWSSYEQYF	TGTGCCAGCAGTTTACCTGACTGGAGCTCCTACGAGCAGTACTTC
TRBV7-9	NA	NA	TRBJ2-7	CASSPRPGYEQYF	TGTGCCAGCAGCCCCCGCCCGGGCTACGAGCAGTACTTC
TRBV6-5	NA	NA	TRBJ2-1	CASSSTVIGSVNEQFF	TGTGCCAGCAGTTCCACTGTTATCGGAAGTGTAAATGAGCAGTTCTTC
TRBV19	NA	NA	TRBJ2-6	CASLGYRDTSSGANVLTF	TGTGCCAGTTTGGGCTACCGGGACACAAGCTCTGGGGCCAACGTCCTGACTTTC
TRBV13	NA	NA	TRBJ2-2	CASSLDDGGELFF	TGTGCCAGCAGCTTAGACGATGGCGGGGAGCTGTTTTTT
TRBV10-3	NA	once	TRBJ1-5	CAISEGDQPQHF	TGTGCCATCAGTGAGGGGGACCAGCCCCAGCATTTT
TRBV11-2	NA	few	TRBJ2-7	CASSFGGRLYEQYF	TGTGCCAGCAGCTTTGGGGGACGTCTCTACGAGCAGTACTTC
TRBV6-1	NA	NA	TRBJ2-5	CASTAGVVETQYF	TGTGCCAGCACCGCAGGGGTGGTGGAGACCCAGTACTTC
TRBV2	TRBD2	NA	TRBJ2-1	CASRGPELAEDYNEQFF	TGTGCCAGCAGGGGCCCCGAACTAGCGGAGGATTACAATGAGCAGTTCTTC
TRBV12-3/TRBV12-4	NA	few	TRBJ2-7	CASSSDFSYEQYF	TGTGCCAGCAGTTCTGACTTCTCCTACGAGCAGTACTTC
TRBV7-9	NA	few	TRBJ2-7	CASSSGTGGARWEQYF	TGTGCCAGCAGCTCCGGTACAGGAGGCGCCCGGTGGGAGCAGTACTTC
TRBV4-1	TRBD1	NA	TRBJ1-2	CASSPIGGTGYGYTF	TGCGCCAGCAGCCCGATTGGGGGGACAGGCTATGGCTACACCTTC
TRBV29-1	NA	NA	TRBJ2-7	CSVGWGYEQYF	TGCAGCGTTGGATGGGGCTACGAGCAGTACTTC
TRBV6-5	NA	NA	TRBJ2-2	CASSYLYTGELFF	TGTGCCAGCAGTTACCTATACACCGGGGAGCTGTTTTTT
TRBV11-2	NA	NA	TRBJ1-2	CASSLVSGGYGYTF	TGTGCCAGCAGCTTAGTGTCGGGGGGGTATGGCTACACCTTC
TRBV20-1	NA	NA	TRBJ2-4	CSARSGNIQYF	TGCAGTGCTAGGTCCGGGAACATTCAGTACTTC
TRBV5-1	NA	once	TRBJ1-1	CASSIAREYTEAFF	TGCGCCAGCAGCATTGCTCGTGAGTACACTGAAGCTTTCTTT
TRBV14	NA	NA	TRBJ1-1	CASSQDQVPNTEAFF	TGTGCCAGCAGCCAAGATCAGGTACCGAACACTGAAGCTTTCTTT
TRBV5-4	TRBD1	NA	TRBJ1-2	CASSSTGLGYGYTF	TGTGCCAGCAGTTCGACAGGGCTTGGCTATGGCTACACCTTC
TRBV4-2	NA	NA	TRBJ2-2	CASSHFVPSGGELFF	TGTGCCAGCAGCCACTTTGTCCCGTCCGGCGGGGAGCTGTTTTTT
TRBV7-6	NA	few	TRBJ2-3	CASSLAGNTDTQYF	TGTGCCAGCAGCTTGGCGGGGAACACAGATACGCAGTATTTT
TRBV5-6	NA	NA	TRBJ2-7	CASSREGGHLTYEQYF	TGTGCCAGCAGCAGGGAAGGCGGTCACCTAACCTACGAGCAGTACTTC
TRBV6-1	NA	NA	TRBJ1-1	CASRAFLGDTNTEAFF	TGTGCCAGCAGGGCCTTTTTAGGGGACACGAACACTGAAGCTTTCTTT
TRBV27	NA	NA	TRBJ1-1	CASSFIAGNNMNTEAFF	TGTGCCAGCAGTTTCATCGCAGGGAATAATATGAACACTGAAGCTTTCTTT